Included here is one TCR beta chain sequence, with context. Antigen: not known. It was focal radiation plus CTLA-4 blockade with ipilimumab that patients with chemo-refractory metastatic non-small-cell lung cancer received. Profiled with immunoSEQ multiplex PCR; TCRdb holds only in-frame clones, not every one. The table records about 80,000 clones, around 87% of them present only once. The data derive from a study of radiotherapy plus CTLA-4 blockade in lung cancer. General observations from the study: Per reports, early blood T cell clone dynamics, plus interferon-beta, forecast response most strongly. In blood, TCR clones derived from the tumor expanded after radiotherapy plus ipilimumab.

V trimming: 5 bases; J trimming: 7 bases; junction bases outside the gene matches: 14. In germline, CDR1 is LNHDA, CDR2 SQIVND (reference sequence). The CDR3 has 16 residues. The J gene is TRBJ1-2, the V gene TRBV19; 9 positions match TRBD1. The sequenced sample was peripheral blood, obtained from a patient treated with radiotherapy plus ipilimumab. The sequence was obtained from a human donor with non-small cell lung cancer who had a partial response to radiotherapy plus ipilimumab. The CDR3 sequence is CASSASGGQGVRGYTF. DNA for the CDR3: TGTGCCAGTAGTGCCTCGGGGGGACAGGGTGTTCGTGGCTACACCTTC.